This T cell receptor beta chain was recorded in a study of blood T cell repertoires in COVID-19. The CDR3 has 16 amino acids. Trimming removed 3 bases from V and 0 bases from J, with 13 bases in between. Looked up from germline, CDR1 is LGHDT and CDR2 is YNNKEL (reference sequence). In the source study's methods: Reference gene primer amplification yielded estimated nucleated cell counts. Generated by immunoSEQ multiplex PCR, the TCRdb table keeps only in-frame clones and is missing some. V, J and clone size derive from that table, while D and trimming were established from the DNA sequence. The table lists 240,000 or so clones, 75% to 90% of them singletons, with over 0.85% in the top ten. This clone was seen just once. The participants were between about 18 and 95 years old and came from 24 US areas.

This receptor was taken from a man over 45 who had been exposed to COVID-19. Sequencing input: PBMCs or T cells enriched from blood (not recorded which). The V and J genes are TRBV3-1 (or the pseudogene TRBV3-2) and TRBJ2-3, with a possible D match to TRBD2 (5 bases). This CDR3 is CASSQRFSVSTDTQYF. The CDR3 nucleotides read TGTGCCAGCAGCCAGAGGTTTAGCGTCAGCACAGATACGCAGTATTTT.